Below, 11 T cell receptor beta chains from the same sample are listed, as sequenced in a study of blood T cell repertoires in COVID-19. The protocol was immunoSEQ multiplex PCR, while the TCRdb copy is restricted to in-frame clones and leaves out a portion. The data contain some 14,000 clones, roughly 73% of them seen just once; the ten biggest clones take up less than 25%. The sequencing input was peripheral blood. Every receptor here comes from a boy aged 2-9 years with active or convalescent COVID-19.

This clone was seen a few times. CDR3 loop: CASSQSGTAGNTEAFF. The CDR3 DNA reads TGCGCCAGCAGTCAATCGGGTACAGCGGGGAACACTGAAGCTTTCTTT. This chain links TRBV23-1 with TRBJ1-1; D gene uncertain. TRBV23-1 is placed among ORFs of uncertain function. With 0 bases removed from V and 1 base from J, the gap between germline ends came to 12 bases. The CDR3 contains 16 residues.

This chain connects TRBV11-2 to TRBJ2-1, with D maybe TRBD2 (5 bases). Trimming left V 0 bases short and J 3 bases short, with 6 bases between. In germline, CDR1 is SGHAT, CDR2 FQNNGV. The CDR3 covers 14 residues. As DNA, the CDR3 is TGTGCCAGCAGCTTAGAGGCGGGCTACAATGAGCAGTTCTTC. Protein: CASSLEAGYNEQFF.

The V and J genes are TRBV19 and TRBJ2-2, with D hard to call. Germline V gene lookup returns CDR1 LNHDA and CDR2 SQIVND (reference sequence). CDR3 length equals 11 residues. V lost 10 bases and J lost 4, with 7 bases in between. The CDR3 DNA reads as TGTGCCACCCTCGTCACCGGGGAGCTGTTTTTT. Amino acids: CATLVTGELFF.

The chain recombines TRBV11-2 with TRBJ2-5, with TRBD2 as a possible D gene (6 bases). The V end was cut by 1 base, the J end by 4 bases, with 10 bases between. CDR3 size: 14 residues. Germline V gene sequence: CDR1 SGHAT, CDR2 FQNNGV. This CDR3 is CASSLVALAETQYF. The CDR3 DNA sequence: TGTGCCAGCAGCTTAGTAGCACTAGCAGAGACCCAGTACTTC. The full variable domain, with the rest looked up from reference TRBV11-2 and TRBJ2-5, is EAGVAQSPRYKIIEKRQSVAFWCNPISGHATLYWYQQILGQGPKLLIQFQNNGVVDDSQLPKDRFSAERLKGVDSTLKIQPAKLEDSAVYLCASSLVALAETQYFGPGTRLLVL.

V and J are TRBV7-2 and TRBJ2-7, with D hard to call. The germline gives CDR1 SGHTA, CDR2 FQGNSA. Trimming left V 2 bases short and J 3 bases short, with 2 bases between. CDR3 length equals 11 residues. CDR3 sequence: CASSLYYEQYF. CDR3 nucleotides: TGTGCCAGCAGCTTATACTACGAGCAGTACTTC.

This rearrangement joins TRBV7-2 to TRBJ2-2; tentative D call: TRBD2 (6 bases). CDR1 SGHTA and CDR2 FQGNSA come from the germline V gene. V was cut by 7 bases and J by 5 bases, with 20 bases left in between. The CDR3 sequence is 16 residues long. CDR3 nucleotides: TGTGCCAGCACTCACTTAGGCGGGGCCTTGACCGGGGAGCTGTTTTTT. This codes for CASTHLGGALTGELFF.

The chain couples TRBV5-4 to TRBJ1-1; 8 nucleotides align to TRBD1. This CDR3 has 14 residues. Trimming took 4 bases from V and 1 from J; bases not matched to a gene: 3. The germline V gene has CDR1 SGHNT and CDR2 YYREEE (reference sequence). CDR3 nucleotide sequence: TGTGCCAGCAGCCACGACAGGGGGAACACTGAAGCTTTCTTT. Protein product: CASSHDRGNTEAFF.

J is TRBJ2-1 and V is TRBV6-1; 7 nucleotides line up with TRBD2. There are 15 residues in the CDR3. In germline, CDR1 is MNHNS, CDR2 SASEGT. V trimming: 2 bases; J trimming: 7 bases; junction bases outside the gene matches: 8. CDR3 nucleotide sequence: TGTGCCAGCAGTGAATTGGGGGGGAGAGAAAATGAGCAGTTCTTC. Its protein is CASSELGGRENEQFF.

Within the sample, this clone is medium-sized (0.01 to 0.1%). The same CDR3 can be traced to other DNA sequences in this sample. The V gene is TRBV24-1, the J gene TRBJ2-3; 8 nucleotides agree with TRBD2. This CDR3 region has 17 residues. J lost 3 bases, V lost 0 bases, and 7 bases had no gene match. Germline V lookup: CDR1 KGHDR, CDR2 SFDVKD. CDR3 nucleotide sequence: TGTGCCACCAGTGATTTGCAAACGGGAGGGTTAACAGATACGCAGTATTTT. Translation gives CATSDLQTGGLTDTQYF.

V and J are TRBV6-2 or TRBV6-3 and TRBJ1-1, with 8 bases identical to TRBD1. This CDR3 is built from 16 residues. V was clipped by 6 bases and J by 1 base; unmatched bases: 10. Germline V gene data show CDR1 as MNHEY and CDR2 as SVGEGT. The CDR3 region has the DNA TGTGCCAGCAGCCCGGACAGGGCTAGGGGGAACACTGAAGCTTTCTTT. Its translation is CASSPDRARGNTEAFF.

This clone was picked up a small number of times. The rearrangement links TRBV25-1 to TRBJ1-6; possibly TRBD1 for D (6 bases). The CDR3 sequence is 13 residues long. Germline CDR1 and CDR2: MGHDK and SYGVNS. Trimming removed 5 bases at V and 7 bases at J, with 9 bases between. CDR3: CASSIQGNSPLHF. CDR3 DNA sequence: TGTGCCAGCAGTATACAGGGAAATTCACCCCTCCACTTT.